These 8 T cell receptor beta chains were sequenced from one sample in a study of T cells in Graves' hyperthyroidism and ophthalmopathy. Amplified TCR beta CDR3 regions derived from RNA transcripts. The primer set for the first-round RT-PCR of the TCR CDR3 was HTBI. MiXCR, applied by TCRdb to the multiplex PCR reads, yields one record per CDR3 protein. The sample holds roughly 380,000 distinct CDR3 sequences, approximately 15% seen once. Sequencing was done on a sample of blood. These receptors were taken from a woman aged 55-69 years with Graves' hyperthyroidism.

There are a few counts of this clonotype. This could be a read error, since a much larger clone is one nucleotide away. This chain links TRBV20-1 with TRBJ2-5; 8 nucleotides agree with TRBD2. V shed 0 bases and J 1 base; nucleotides not matched to a gene: 4. This CDR3 contains 15 residues. The germline CDR1 and CDR2 sequences are DFQATT and SNEGSKA (reference sequence). This CDR3 is CSARDPREGQETQYF. CDR3 coding DNA: TGCAGTGCTAGAGATCCCCGGGAGGGCCAAGAGACCCAGTACTTC.

A few counts support this clonotype. The rearrangement joins TRBV15 to TRBJ2-2, with D tentatively TRBD1 (6 bases). Trimming shortened V by 0 bases and J by 4 bases, and 18 bases separated the two germline ends. Germline V gene lookup returns CDR1 LNHNV and CDR2 YYDKDF (reference sequence). This CDR3 is 18 amino acids long. The CDR3 DNA follows: TGTGCCACCAGCAGAGATTACCCACAGGGTGGCAGCACCGGGGAGCTGTTTTTT. Translating it yields CATSRDYPQGGSTGELFF.

In its sample, this clonotype was seen many times. The V gene is TRBV24-1, the J gene TRBJ1-3; tentatively, D is TRBD1 (5 bases). The germline V and J ends were trimmed by 7 bases and 0 bases, with 12 bases remaining between them. This CDR3 is built from 15 residues. Germline V gene data show CDR1 as KGHDR and CDR2 as SFDVKD. The CDR3 is CATSENRGSGNTIYF. In DNA, the CDR3 is TGTGCCACCAGCGAGAATAGGGGCTCTGGAAACACCATATATTTT.

The rearrangement links TRBV27 to TRBJ1-2; TRBD1 matches 8 bases. V shed 5 bases, J shed 2 bases, and the junction held 7 bases outside the gene matches. CDR1 and CDR2 (germline): MNHEY, SMNVEV (reference sequence). The CDR3 is made up of 15 amino acids. The CDR3 loop reads CASSPRTGPNYGYTF. In DNA, the CDR3 is TGTGCCAGCAGTCCGAGGACAGGGCCGAACTATGGCTACACCTTC.

This clonotype was found a few times. The chain uses TRBV6-1 and TRBJ2-1; 11 nucleotides align to TRBD2. J lost 15 bases, V lost 6 bases, and 16 bases had no gene match. The CDR3 runs to 15 residues. CDR1 and CDR2 (germline): MNHNS, SASEGT. The CDR3 here is CASSEGLAATYLGFF. In DNA, the CDR3 is TGTGCCAGCAGCGAGGGACTAGCGGCAACGTACCTTGGGTTCTTC.

This clonotype was seen at least ten times. The rearrangement links TRBV5-1 to TRBJ1-1; 7 bases line up with TRBD1. The junction had 10 bases not matched to a gene; V was cut back by 4 bases and J by 7 bases. From germline, CDR1 is SGHRS and CDR2 YFSETQ. This CDR3 has 14 amino acids. The CDR3 loop reads CASSQTGAVGEAFF. The CDR3 nucleotides are TGCGCCAGCAGCCAAACAGGGGCCGTTGGTGAAGCTTTCTTT.

This clonotype was seen at least ten times. This chain joins TRBV11-2 and TRBJ2-7; no clear D. The CDR3 runs 13 residues. V was clipped by 1 base and J by 12 bases, with 16 bases between them. The V gene's germline CDR1 is SGHAT and CDR2 FQNNGV. CDR3 bases: TGTGCCAGCAGCTTAGCCCTGGACGGTGAAGCGTACTTC. This encodes CASSLALDGEAYF.

This clonotype has a count of ten or more. The chain couples TRBV20-1 to TRBJ1-2, with 7 bases lining up with TRBD1. CDR1 is DFQATT, CDR2 SNEGSKA, per germline (reference sequence). J was trimmed by 6 bases and V by 0 bases; bases with no gene match: 7. The CDR3 is 14 residues long. CDR3 loop: CSARDQGGFDGYTF. The CDR3, as DNA: TGCAGTGCTAGAGATCAGGGGGGGTTCGATGGCTACACCTTC.